The 18 T cell receptor beta chains below come from one sample, sequenced in a study of shared clonotypes between healthy human individuals. Sequencing used immunoSEQ multiplex PCR; TCRdb keeps in-frame clones, though not all of them. Of roughly 1,000,000 clones in the sample, about 84% were seen once. The sample consisted of memory CD4+ T cells from PBMCs. As for subset: CD45RA-negative fraction. The receptors stem from a man aged 18 to 29 in good health. Some clones in this sample may be carry-over from other donors' samples.

V and J are TRBV7-2 and TRBJ2-2; D is possibly TRBD1 (5 bases). The germline V gene has CDR1 SGHTA and CDR2 FQGNSA. V was pared by 7 bases and J by 4 bases, with 22 bases between. The CDR3 is made up of 17 amino acids. CDR3 nucleotide sequence: TGTGCCAGCAACCTCCTAGGGGCCATTGTGGGCACCGGGGAGCTGTTTTTT. Encoded protein: CASNLLGAIVGTGELFF.

DNA for the CDR3: TGTGCCAGCAGTACTAGCGGGAGTTTAGCAGATACGCAGTATTTT. Protein product: CASSTSGSLADTQYF. This chain connects TRBV28 to TRBJ2-3; 11 bases are a match to TRBD2. CDR3 length: 15 residues. Germline V gene data show CDR1 as MDHEN and CDR2 as SYDVKM. V gave up 5 bases and J gave up 4 bases; unmatched junction bases: 5.

The J gene is TRBJ2-1, the V gene TRBV7-6; unclear D gene. Per germline, CDR1 SGHVS and CDR2 FNYEAQ. Trimming took 0 bases from V and 10 from J, leaving 7 bases between them. The CDR3 has 12 amino acids. CDR3 nucleotide sequence: TGTGCCAGCAGCTTAGCGGGTTTCGAGCAGTTCTTC. Amino acids: CASSLAGFEQFF.

The chain combines TRBV10-3 with TRBJ2-7; 8 bases are shared with TRBD1. Losses at the gene ends were 3 bases for V and 2 bases for J; bases not matched to a gene: 6. The CDR3 runs to 15 residues. Germline V lookup: CDR1 ENHRY, CDR2 SYGVKD. CDR3 amino acids: CAISDPGTGAYEQYF. DNA for the CDR3: TGTGCCATCAGTGACCCAGGGACAGGAGCCTACGAGCAGTACTTC.

This clone showed up just a few times. A much more abundant neighbour one base away suggests this may be a read error. This chain connects TRBV25-1 to TRBJ1-2; D remains ambiguous. Germline V gene sequence: CDR1 MGHDK, CDR2 SYGVNS. The V gene lost 5 bases and the J gene lost 2 bases, with 6 bases spanning the gap. The CDR3 contains 12 residues. CDR3 in amino acids: CASSYSNYGYTF. The CDR3, as DNA: TGTGCCAGCAGTTATAGCAACTATGGCTACACCTTC.

The V gene is TRBV5-4, the J gene TRBJ1-3; no definite D call. V was shortened by 3 bases and J by 2 bases, with 9 bases between the two germline ends. The CDR3 is 14 residues long. Looked up from germline, CDR1 is SGHNT and CDR2 is YYREEE (reference sequence). The CDR3 loop reads CASSSAPAGNTIYF. In DNA form, the CDR3 reads TGTGCCAGCAGCTCCGCTCCGGCTGGAAACACCATATATTTT.

J is TRBJ1-2 and V is TRBV18, with 10 bases matching TRBD1. From germline, CDR1 is KGHSH and CDR2 LQKENI. V lost 6 bases and J lost 6; bases outside the gene matches: 4. The length of the CDR3 is 13 residues. This CDR3 is CASSLGTGDGYTF. CDR3 nucleotides: TGTGCCAGCTCCCTCGGGACAGGGGATGGCTACACCTTC.

The rearrangement links TRBV30 to TRBJ2-3, with TRBD2 identical over 7 bases. The germline gives CDR1 GTSNPN, CDR2 SVGIG (reference sequence). This CDR3 has 12 residues. V gave up 5 bases and J gave up 4 bases; unmatched junction bases: 3. The chain's CDR3 is CAWGEGADTQYF. The CDR3 DNA reads TGTGCCTGGGGGGAGGGTGCAGATACGCAGTATTTT.

This clone was seen a single time. The chain recombines TRBV18 with TRBJ2-7; D possibly corresponds to TRBD2 (6 bases). The CDR3 consists of 14 residues. The ends were cut back, 4 bases at V and 2 bases at J, with 12 bases in the middle. Germline CDR1 KGHSH, CDR2 LQKENI. CDR3 region: CASSRVGLPYEQYF. CDR3 bases: TGTGCCAGCTCACGTGTGGGACTGCCCTACGAGCAGTACTTC.

About this clone: A much bigger clone sits one base away, suggesting this may be a read error. Different DNA sequences within this sample yield the same CDR3. The chain combines TRBV18 with TRBJ2-3; D gene ambiguous. Between the trimmed V and J ends, which lost 3 bases and 0 bases, there was a span of 1 base. CDR3 length: 12 amino acids. Looked up from germline, CDR1 is KGHSH and CDR2 is LQKENI. CDR3 DNA sequence: TGTGCCAGCTCACCGAGCACAGATACGCAGTATTTT. Translated, it gives CASSPSTDTQYF.

The V call is TRBV27, the J call TRBJ1-4, with 7 bases identical to TRBD1. The V gene end was trimmed by 7 bases and the J gene end by 2 bases; junction bases not matched to a gene: 7. Looked up from germline, CDR1 is MNHEY and CDR2 is SMNVEV (reference sequence). The CDR3 sequence is 15 residues long. The DNA of the CDR3 is TGTGCCAGCAAAGGTTGGGGACAGACTAATGAAAAACTGTTTTTT. Amino acids: CASKGWGQTNEKLFF. Looking up the rest from reference TRBV27 and TRBJ1-4 gives the full variable domain: EAQVTQNPRYLITVTGKKLTVTCSQNMNHEYMSWYRQDPGLGLRQIYYSMNVEVTDKGDVPEGYKVSRKEKRNFPLILESPSPNQTSLYFCASKGWGQTNEKLFFGSGTQLSVL.

This chain links TRBV5-6 with TRBJ2-5; D may match TRBD1 or TRBD2 (5 bases each). This CDR3 region has 15 residues. Germline assignment: CDR1 SGHDT and CDR2 YYEEEE. The V gene lost 4 bases and the J gene lost 1 base, with 14 bases spanning the gap. CDR3 residues: CASSRSGLVQETQYF. Here the CDR3 DNA reads TGTGCCAGCAGCCGTTCGGGGCTGGTCCAAGAGACCCAGTACTTC.

The chain joins TRBV30 to TRBJ1-5, with D perhaps matching TRBD1 (5 bases). Germline V CDR1 and CDR2: GTSNPN, SVGIG (reference sequence). Trimming removed 0 bases from V and 9 bases from J, with 12 bases in between. There are 13 residues in the CDR3. In DNA, the CDR3 is TGTGCCTGGAGTGTTGGGACCTTCGGGCCCCAGCATTTT. Protein: CAWSVGTFGPQHF.

The V gene is TRBV10-3, the J gene TRBJ1-2, with unresolved D. Germline values: CDR1 ENHRY, CDR2 SYGVKD. This CDR3 is built from 12 residues. V lost 0 bases, J lost 9 bases, and 8 bases lay in between. The CDR3 here is CAISESQASYTF. The CDR3, as DNA: TGTGCCATCAGTGAGTCGCAGGCGAGCTACACCTTC.

The chain uses TRBV19 and TRBJ2-3, with unresolved D. V was clipped by 3 bases and J by 2 bases, with 12 bases between them. CDR1 and CDR2 (germline): LNHDA, SQIVND (reference sequence). The length of the CDR3 is 15 residues. The CDR3 region is CASSMWVGNTDTQYF. The DNA for the CDR3 is TGTGCCAGTAGTATGTGGGTCGGTAACACAGATACGCAGTATTTT.

This clone showed up just once. The gene calls are TRBV28 and TRBJ1-2; D is undetermined. The CDR3 has 13 residues. The germline V gene encodes CDR1 MDHEN and CDR2 SYDVKM. The ends were cut back, 6 bases at V and 3 bases at J, with 11 bases in the middle. The CDR3 sequence: CASRRGFDYGYTF. CDR3 coding DNA: TGTGCCAGCAGACGGGGTTTTGACTATGGCTACACCTTC.

This clone was seen more than once but under ten times. The CDR3 region has the DNA TGTGCCAGCAGTGTCGAAGGGACTCCGGCGTTCTTC. This encodes CASSVEGTPAFF. V is TRBV6-1 and J is TRBJ2-1, with a tentative D call TRBD2 (6 bases). The CDR3 runs to 12 residues. The germline V gene encodes CDR1 MNHNS and CDR2 SASEGT. Trimming pared 4 bases from V and 15 bases from J, leaving 16 bases between.

The chain uses TRBV7-9 and TRBJ2-7; 7 nucleotides match TRBD2. This CDR3 contains 14 residues. Germline assignment: CDR1 SEHNR and CDR2 FQNEAQ (reference sequence). With 3 bases clipped from V and 2 bases from J, the junction kept 4 bases outside the gene matches. The CDR3 spells CASSFDGTTYEQYF. For the CDR3, the DNA is TGTGCCAGCAGCTTTGACGGGACTACCTACGAGCAGTACTTC.